This TCR beta chain derives from a study of cytomegalovirus exposure and HLA in healthy donors. As regards this clone: Its antigen is still unknown.

Study findings and constraints: Subsequent analysis revealed that first-cohort TCR clusters tended to co-occur in the 95 to 150 validation repertoires. The study flagged about 150 TCR beta chains as cytomegalovirus-associated.

Produced via immunoSEQ multiplex PCR; TCRdb's table is partial and in-frame only. Of 250,000 to 300,000 clones listed, 80% to 90% were seen once; the top ten hold roughly 1%. V trimming: 3 bases; J trimming: 5 bases; junction bases outside the gene matches: 7. The germline V gene encodes CDR1 LNHNV and CDR2 YYDKDF (reference sequence). The CDR3 has 15 amino acids. Sequenced sample: PBMCs. J is TRBJ2-5 and V is TRBV15; 9 bases line up with TRBD1. This clonotype was sampled from a woman between 18 and 29 years old in good health and CMV-seronegative. The CDR3 DNA is TGTGCCACCAGCAGGGGGGACAGGGCCTGGGAGACCCAGTACTTC. Translation gives CATSRGDRAWETQYF.